This paragraph reports one T cell receptor (beta chain). No antigen is known for it. No much larger clonotype is one base removed from it; base qualities were not supplied. The sample belongs to a study of PD-L1 blockade in urothelial cancer (dated by TCRdb to between 2016 and 2019). For context, the study as a whole: Every patient began therapy in about 2014 and was given atezolizumab 1,200 mg intravenously every 3 weeks. About 90% of the roughly 29 patients were males with bladder-origin urothelial cancer, and 18 of 29 reported a prior smoking history. An ECOG performance status of 0 or 1 was recorded for the patients, and 0 to 3 prior chemotherapy regimens had been received by the patients. Blood samples were analyzed 3 weeks after the start of treatment (second dose) and 6 weeks after the start of treatment. A median of around 150,000 T cells and 80,000 or so unique TCRs was obtained from blood samples, and a median clonality of around 0.072 was observed. Somatic, immune and clinical correlates of response to PD-L1 blockade with atezolizumab in urothelial cancer were the focus of an exploratory multi-omic analysis. Pretreatment tumor samples and matched peripheral blood, collected serially before and after atezolizumab treatment, underwent TCR sequencing. Durable clinical benefit meant progression-free survival longer than 6 months, and TCR features were also tested against progression-free and overall survival. In the same patients who had TCR sequencing, pretreatment tumors also underwent whole exome sequencing and RNA sequencing. Durable clinical benefit was achieved by nine patients and was not achieved by 20 patients. Twenty-nine patients had pretreatment blood TCR-seq, about 25 had at least one posttreatment blood collection, and about 25 had tumor TCR-seq.

Each PCR received spiked-in synthetic TCR analog templates so that absolute template abundance could be estimated from read counts. The immunoSEQ assay was used to amplify TCRbeta CDR3 regions from genomic DNA with bias-controlled V and J gene primers. Sequencing of rearranged TCRbeta segments was performed at approximately 20X coverage. The authors' analysis ran thus. Clustering was used to correct sequencing errors, and CDR3s were annotated against IMGT to assign V, D and J genes. Downstream analyses used only productive TCRbeta rearrangements and left out out-of-frame or stop-codon sequences. Clonality was computed as one minus Shannon entropy normalized by the log of the number of unique productive sequences. Clones differing between time points or between blood and tumor were identified using Fisher's exact test with Benjamini-Hochberg correction, with an adjusted p below 0.01 applied as the threshold. Drawn from immuneACCESS, this table holds only the in-frame rearrangements with V and J called that TCRdb kept. Clones are partly lost; checked studies trace under half to an unresolved V gene and leave the rest unexplained. V and J calls and clone size are given by that table; D and trimming were obtained from the DNA. In all, the sample holds some 100,000 clones, and around 93% of those were seen once. The ten largest clones add up to about 0.92% of the sample.

The investigation overall reported the following: Because of the small sample size (n ≈ 27) and the many exploratory analyses performed, the results are intended to be regarded as hypothesis-generating. Among patients with durable benefit, tumor-associated TCR clones showed greater expansion in peripheral blood 3 weeks after treatment started (n ≈ 21, p = 0.022). Improved progression-free and overall survival was associated with having pretreatment peripheral blood TCR clonality below the median.

A total of 29 patients with locally advanced or metastatic urothelial carcinoma, treated at Memorial Sloan Kettering on a trial protocol, made up the cohort. Peripheral blood mononuclear cells were collected pretreatment and during treatment, with between 1 and 8 total time points per patient. The Qiagen DNeasy Blood extraction kit was used to purify genomic DNA from total PBMCs and tumor samples. PBMCs were collected pretreatment and during treatment and were isolated and stored as previously described. The sequenced sample was PBMCs, obtained around atezolizumab (anti-PD-L1) treatment. The clonotype was recovered from a woman of 80 years or more with urothelial cancer.

For the CDR3, the sequence is CASSTVLRNYGYTF. The DNA reads TGTGCCAGTAGTACCGTCCTACGGAACTATGGCTACACCTTC. The sequence joins TRBV19 to TRBJ1-2, with the D segment identity uncertain. CDR1 and CDR2 are drawn from the germline V gene (reference sequence): LNHDA, SQIVND. V drops 4 bases and J drops 2 bases, leaving 11 bases in between. The CDR3 holds 14 amino acids from the cysteine to the phenylalanine. CDR3 DNA is the only sequence kept; it has 42 bases, read in frame from the first base.